The rows below give T cell receptor beta chains drawn from one sample of a study of blood T cell repertoires in COVID-19. Method: immunoSEQ multiplex PCR; TCRdb's copy keeps in-frame clones and lacks some. The table shows 290,000 or so clones, with around 87% occurring only once. The sample comprised PBMCs or T cells enriched from blood (not recorded which). These receptors were collected from a woman in her late teens or twenties with acute COVID-19. Both conserved end residues are part of each CDR3.

CDR3aa: CASRAEAYEQYF
j_gene: TRBJ2-7
v_gene: TRBV2
len: 12

CDR3aa: CASSKQGVNTEAFF
j_gene: TRBJ1-1
v_gene: TRBV7-9
len: 14

CDR3aa: CASSPPTVSGLAGGQGTDTQYF
j_gene: TRBJ2-3
v_gene: TRBV28
len: 22

CDR3aa: CASSRLGTSGDGELFF
j_gene: TRBJ2-2
v_gene: TRBV7-3
len: 16

CDR3aa: CASSQQTARAFF
j_gene: TRBJ1-1
v_gene: TRBV3-1/TRBV3-2
len: 12

CDR3aa: CASSLPGSEAFF
j_gene: TRBJ1-1
v_gene: TRBV5-6
len: 12

CDR3aa: CASSSPRWREGDTQYF
j_gene: TRBJ2-3
v_gene: TRBV7-9
len: 16

CDR3aa: CASSQEIRLSDYGYTF
j_gene: TRBJ1-2
v_gene: TRBV3-1/TRBV3-2
len: 16

CDR3aa: CASRLTGVGRQPQHF
j_gene: TRBJ1-5
v_gene: TRBV6-5
len: 15

CDR3aa: CASSHGLAGGGEQFF
j_gene: TRBJ2-1
v_gene: TRBV3-1/TRBV3-2
len: 15

CDR3aa: CASSQGPAGEVDTQYF
j_gene: TRBJ2-3
v_gene: TRBV3-1/TRBV3-2
len: 16

CDR3aa: CASSLEGQGGRNEQFF
j_gene: TRBJ2-1
v_gene: TRBV11-3
len: 16

CDR3aa: CASSSHSGSSYEQYF
j_gene: TRBJ2-7
v_gene: TRBV28
len: 15

CDR3aa: CASSRYSNQPQHF
j_gene: TRBJ1-5
v_gene: TRBV6-5
len: 13

CDR3aa: CASSLEGGARYEQYF
j_gene: TRBJ2-7
v_gene: TRBV11-3
len: 15

CDR3aa: CASSGGLAQQETQYF
j_gene: TRBJ2-5
v_gene: TRBV18
len: 15

CDR3aa: CASSSGQGGSNQPQHF
j_gene: TRBJ1-5
v_gene: TRBV9
len: 16